These 7 T cell receptor beta chains came from one sample sequenced in a study of cytomegalovirus exposure and HLA in healthy donors. In the PCR, 60 Vbeta and 13 Jbeta primers were used. Sequencing was performed with immunoSEQ multiplex PCR; in TCRdb, only in-frame clones are kept and a portion is missing. The sample consists of over 150,000 clones, about 84% of them appearing once. The sequenced sample consisted of PBMCs. All receptors derive from a man younger than 35 in good health and CMV-seronegative.

The chain recombines TRBV18 with TRBJ2-7, with D perhaps matching TRBD1 (5 bases). Germline V CDR1 and CDR2: KGHSH, LQKENI. Between the trimmed V and J ends, which lost 3 bases and 3 bases, there was a span of 12 bases. CDR3 length: 14 amino acids. The chain's CDR3 is CASSPPRQRYEQYF. CDR3 nucleotides: TGTGCCAGCTCACCGCCGAGACAGCGCTACGAGCAGTACTTC. Based on the CDR3 plus reference TRBV18 and TRBJ2-7, the full variable domain is NAGVMQNPRHLVRRRGQEARLRCSPMKGHSHVYWYRQLPEEGLKFMVYLQKENIIDESGMPKERFSAEFPKEGPSILRIQQVVRGDSAAYFCASSPPRQRYEQYFGPGTRLTVT.

This chain joins TRBV4-1 and TRBJ1-6; maybe TRBD1 (6 bases). Germline V gene sequence: CDR1 MGHRA, CDR2 YSYEKL. Trimming cost V 5 bases and J 7 bases, with 15 bases left between them. The CDR3 has 15 residues. The CDR3 DNA reads TGCGCCAGCAGCTTCCGGGACGGGACAAATTCACCCCTCCACTTT. It yields the protein CASSFRDGTNSPLHF.

With respect to this clone: At one end, the junction sequence differs from germline, possibly due to a read error. The J gene is TRBJ2-2, the V gene TRBV7-9; 7 bases are a match to TRBD1. This CDR3 comprises 12 residues. The germline CDR1 and CDR2 sequences are SEHNR and FQNEAQ (reference sequence). CDR3 sequence: CSSARDSGELFF. The CDR3 DNA reads TGTTCCAGCGCTCGGGACAGCGGGGAGCTGTTTTTT.

The chain is built from TRBV14 and TRBJ1-1, with D unresolved. Germline loops: CDR1 SGHDN, CDR2 FVKESK. This CDR3 has 14 residues. V was pared by 2 bases and J by 1 base, with 8 bases between. The CDR3 loop is CASSQLGGNTEAFF. CDR3 coding DNA: TGTGCCAGCAGCCAATTGGGAGGGAACACTGAAGCTTTCTTT.

The V call is TRBV28, the J call TRBJ2-7, with 12 bases identical to TRBD2. This CDR3 contains 15 residues. In germline, CDR1 is MDHEN, CDR2 SYDVKM. Losses at the gene ends were 2 bases for V and 5 bases for J; bases not matched to a gene: 4. Here the CDR3 reads CASSLGLAGRNEQYF. The CDR3 DNA is TGTGCCAGCAGTTTAGGACTAGCGGGAAGGAACGAGCAGTACTTC.

The genes are TRBV25-1 and TRBJ2-1; 9 bases are shared with TRBD1. The CDR3 has 15 amino acids. V dropped 4 bases and J dropped 7; count of bases not matched to a gene: 8. The germline CDR1 and CDR2 sequences are MGHDK and SYGVNS. The CDR3: CASSGGQGRMNEQFF. The CDR3 DNA reads as TGTGCCAGCAGTGGGGGACAGGGAAGGATGAATGAGCAGTTCTTC.

V and J are TRBV5-1 and TRBJ2-1; 12 bases are a match to TRBD2. Per the germline V gene, CDR1 is SGHRS and CDR2 is YFSETQ. The V segment lost 3 bases and the J segment 3 bases; nucleotides outside the gene matches: 4. CDR3 length equals 16 residues. CDR3 nucleotides: TGCGCCAGCAGCTGGACTAGCGGGGTTATCTACAATGAGCAGTTCTTC. Translating it yields CASSWTSGVIYNEQFF.